This T cell receptor beta chain is from a study of T cell changes during pregnancy in multiple sclerosis. Data came from immunoSEQ multiplex PCR; TCRdb stores just in-frame clones and leaves some out. The data hold about 75,000 clones, with over 85% observed a single time. The count of this clone is one. CDR3 size: 13 residues. Germline CDR1 reads SEHNR; CDR2 reads FQNEAQ (reference sequence). Trimming left V 7 bases short and J 9 bases short, with 16 bases between. Sequenced material: CD4+ T cells from peripheral blood mononuclear cells, taken after pregnancy. The receptor comes from a female donor with multiple sclerosis, enrolled in a pregnancy study. The rearrangement links TRBV7-9 to TRBJ2-1; the D is unclear. Written as DNA, the CDR3 is TGTGCCAGCACGTTCTCTATGCTAGTTGAGCAGTTCTTC. It translates to CASTFSMLVEQFF.